This T cell receptor beta chain was documented in a study of early T cells in non-severe SARS-CoV-2 infection. Study at large: Chains stayed unpaired after sequencing of bulk RNA from unsorted whole blood. The study, taken as a whole, reports: VDJdb matching, biased toward anti-spike CD8 responses, missed private and CD4 specificities.

This clonotype was seen more than once but under ten times. Antigen: not known. TCRdb itself ran the 5' RACE reads through MiXCR, one entry per CDR3 protein. The sample has 20,000 to 25,000 distinct CDR3 sequences; roughly 4.8% are singletons. This sequence was found in an adult who was a healthcare worker with PCR-confirmed SARS-CoV-2 infection or an uninfected control (not recorded which). Input material: whole blood.

The CDR3 loop reads CSAREVRIIGYTF. CDR3 nucleotide sequence: TGCAGTGCTAGAGAGGTCAGAATAATCGGCTACACCTTC. V and J are TRBV20-1 and TRBJ1-2; unclear D gene. Trimming shortened V by 0 bases and J by 8 bases, and 13 bases separated the two germline ends. This CDR3 is built from 13 residues. The germline CDR1 and CDR2 sequences are DFQATT and SNEGSKA (reference sequence).